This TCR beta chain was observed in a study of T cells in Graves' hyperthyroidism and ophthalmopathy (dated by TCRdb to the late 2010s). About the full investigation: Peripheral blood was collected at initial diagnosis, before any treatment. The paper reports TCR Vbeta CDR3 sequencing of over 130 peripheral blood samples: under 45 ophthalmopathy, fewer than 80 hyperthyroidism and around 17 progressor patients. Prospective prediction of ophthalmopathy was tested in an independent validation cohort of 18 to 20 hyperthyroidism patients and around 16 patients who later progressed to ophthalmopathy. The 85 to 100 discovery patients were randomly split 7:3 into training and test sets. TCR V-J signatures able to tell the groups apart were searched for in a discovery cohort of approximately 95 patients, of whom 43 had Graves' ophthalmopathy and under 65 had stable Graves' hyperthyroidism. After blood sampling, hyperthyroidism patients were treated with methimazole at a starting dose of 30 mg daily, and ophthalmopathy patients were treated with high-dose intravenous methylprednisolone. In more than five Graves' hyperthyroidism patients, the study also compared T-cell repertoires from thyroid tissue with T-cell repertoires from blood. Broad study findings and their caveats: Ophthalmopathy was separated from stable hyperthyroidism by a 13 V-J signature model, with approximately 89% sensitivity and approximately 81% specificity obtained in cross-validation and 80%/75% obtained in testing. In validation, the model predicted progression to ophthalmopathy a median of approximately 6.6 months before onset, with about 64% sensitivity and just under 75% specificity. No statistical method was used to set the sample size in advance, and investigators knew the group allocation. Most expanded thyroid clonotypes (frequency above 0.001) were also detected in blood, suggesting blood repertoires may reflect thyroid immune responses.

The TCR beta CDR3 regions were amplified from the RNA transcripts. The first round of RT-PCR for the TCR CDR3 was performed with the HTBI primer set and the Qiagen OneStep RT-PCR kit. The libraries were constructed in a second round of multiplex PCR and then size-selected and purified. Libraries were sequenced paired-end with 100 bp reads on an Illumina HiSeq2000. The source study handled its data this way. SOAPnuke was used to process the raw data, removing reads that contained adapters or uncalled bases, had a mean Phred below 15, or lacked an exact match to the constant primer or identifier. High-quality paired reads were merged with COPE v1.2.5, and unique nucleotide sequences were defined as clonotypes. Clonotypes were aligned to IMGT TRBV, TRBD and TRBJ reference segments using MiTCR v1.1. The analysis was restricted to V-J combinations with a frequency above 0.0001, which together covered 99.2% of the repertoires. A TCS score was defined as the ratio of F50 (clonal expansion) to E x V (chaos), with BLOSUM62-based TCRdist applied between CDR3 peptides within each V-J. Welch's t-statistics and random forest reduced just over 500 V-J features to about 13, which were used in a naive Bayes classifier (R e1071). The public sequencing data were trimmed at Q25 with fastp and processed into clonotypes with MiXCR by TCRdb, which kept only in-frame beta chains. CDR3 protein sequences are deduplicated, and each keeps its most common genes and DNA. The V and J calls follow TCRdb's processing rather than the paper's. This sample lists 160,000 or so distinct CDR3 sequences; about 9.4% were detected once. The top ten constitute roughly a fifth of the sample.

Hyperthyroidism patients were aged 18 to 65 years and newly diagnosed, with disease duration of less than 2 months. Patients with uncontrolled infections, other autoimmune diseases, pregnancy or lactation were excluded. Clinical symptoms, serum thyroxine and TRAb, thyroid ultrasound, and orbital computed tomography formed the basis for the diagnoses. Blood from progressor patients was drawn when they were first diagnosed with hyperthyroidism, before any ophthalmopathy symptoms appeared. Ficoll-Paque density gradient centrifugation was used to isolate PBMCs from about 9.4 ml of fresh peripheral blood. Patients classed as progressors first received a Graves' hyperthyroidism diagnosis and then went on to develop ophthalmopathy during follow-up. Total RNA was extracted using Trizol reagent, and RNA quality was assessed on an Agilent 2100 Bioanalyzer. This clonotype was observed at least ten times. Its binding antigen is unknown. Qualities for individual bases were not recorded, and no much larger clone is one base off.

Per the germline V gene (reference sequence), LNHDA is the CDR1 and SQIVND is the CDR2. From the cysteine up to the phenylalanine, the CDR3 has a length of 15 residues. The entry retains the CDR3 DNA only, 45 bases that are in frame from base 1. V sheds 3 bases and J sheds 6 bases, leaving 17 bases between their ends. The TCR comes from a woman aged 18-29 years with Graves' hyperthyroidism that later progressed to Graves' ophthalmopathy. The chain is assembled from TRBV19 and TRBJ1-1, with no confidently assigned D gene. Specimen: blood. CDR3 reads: CASSMSGPWTSEAFF. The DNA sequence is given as TGTGCCAGTAGTATGTCCGGCCCGTGGACCTCTGAAGCTTTCTTT.